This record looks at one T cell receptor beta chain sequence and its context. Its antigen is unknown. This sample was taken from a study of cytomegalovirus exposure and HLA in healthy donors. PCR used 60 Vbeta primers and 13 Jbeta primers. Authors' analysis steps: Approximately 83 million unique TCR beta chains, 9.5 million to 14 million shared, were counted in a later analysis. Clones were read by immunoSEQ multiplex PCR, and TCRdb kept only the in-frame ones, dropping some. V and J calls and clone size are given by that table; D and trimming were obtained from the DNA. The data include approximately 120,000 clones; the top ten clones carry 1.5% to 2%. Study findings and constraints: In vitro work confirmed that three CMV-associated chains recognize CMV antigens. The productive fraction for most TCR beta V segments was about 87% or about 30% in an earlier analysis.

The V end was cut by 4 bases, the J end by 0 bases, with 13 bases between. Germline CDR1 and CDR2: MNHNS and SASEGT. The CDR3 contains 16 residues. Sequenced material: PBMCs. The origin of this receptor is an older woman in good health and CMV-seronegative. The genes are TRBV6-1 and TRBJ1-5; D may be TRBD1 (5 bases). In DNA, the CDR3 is TGTGCCAGCAGTGCCTTGGGGGGATATAGCAATCAGCCCCAGCATTTT. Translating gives CASSALGGYSNQPQHF.